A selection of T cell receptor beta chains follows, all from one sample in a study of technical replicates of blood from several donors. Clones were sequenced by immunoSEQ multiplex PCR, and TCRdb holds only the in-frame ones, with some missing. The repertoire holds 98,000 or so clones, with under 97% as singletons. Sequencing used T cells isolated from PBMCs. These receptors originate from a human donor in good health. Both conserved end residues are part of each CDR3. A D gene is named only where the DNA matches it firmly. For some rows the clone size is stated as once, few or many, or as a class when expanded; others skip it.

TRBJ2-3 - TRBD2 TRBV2 TGTGCCTCCTGGGGGCTAGCGGGGGGGCCGTCAGATACGCAGTATTTT CASWGLAGGPSDTQYF
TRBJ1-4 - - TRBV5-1 TGCGCCAGCAGCTTGTTTGGGGCTGCTAATGAAAAACTGTTTTTT CASSLFGAANEKLFF
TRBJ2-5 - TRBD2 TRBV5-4 TGTGCCAGCAGCTTGGCCCAACTAGCGGGAGTCTGGTACTTC CASSLAQLAGVWYF
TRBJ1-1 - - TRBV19 TGTGCCAGTAGTATGATCGGGGTTGCGGGGGGCAACACTGAAGCTTTCTTT CASSMIGVAGGNTEAFF
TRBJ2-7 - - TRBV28 TGTGCCAGCAGGCTTGATGGCCCCGGGGAGCAGTACTTC CASRLDGPGEQYF
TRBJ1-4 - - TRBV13 TGTGCCAGCATGGAGGGGTCTAATGAAAAACTGTTTTTT CASMEGSNEKLFF
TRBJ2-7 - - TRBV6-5 TGTGCCAGCAGTTTAGGGACACCCGACGAGCAGTACTTC CASSLGTPDEQYF
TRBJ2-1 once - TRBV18 TGTGCCAGCTCACCACCATCAGGGGCCGGAGTCGAGCAGTTCTTC CASSPPSGAGVEQFF
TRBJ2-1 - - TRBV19 TGTGCCAGTAGTGCCCCCTTGCTCTACTCCTACAATGAGCAGTTCTTC CASSAPLLYSYNEQFF
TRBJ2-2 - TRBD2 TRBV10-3 TGTGCCACCAGCGGGAGGGGCCCTGAGACCGGGGAGCTGTTTTTT CATSGRGPETGELFF
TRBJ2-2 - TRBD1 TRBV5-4 TGTGCCATAGTTTCGCCGGGACAGGGCACGAACACCGGGGAGCTGTTTTTT CAIVSPGQGTNTGELFF
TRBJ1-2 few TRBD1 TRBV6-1 TGTGCCAGCAGTGAAGGGCAGGGGGCTGGGCTAGATGGCTACACCTTC CASSEGQGAGLDGYTF
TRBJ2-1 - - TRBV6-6 TGTGCCAGCAGGAAACAGGGCGACGAGCAGTTCTTC CASRKQGDEQFF
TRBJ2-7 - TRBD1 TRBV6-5 TGTGCCAGCAGTTACTCCGGGACAGGGGGCCACTACGAGCAGTACTTC CASSYSGTGGHYEQYF
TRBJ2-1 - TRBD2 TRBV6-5 TGTGCCAGCAGGAATCTAGCGGGAGCAATCAATGAGCAGTTCTTC CASRNLAGAINEQFF
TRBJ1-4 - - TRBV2 TGTGCCAGCGGGGGGGTCTTCGTTGAAAAACTGTTTTTT CASGGVFVEKLFF
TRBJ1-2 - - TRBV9 TGTGCCAGCAGCGCCGTACAGGGAAGTTTCTATGGCTACACCTTC CASSAVQGSFYGYTF